Described below is a single T cell receptor beta chain sequence and its context. What it binds is unknown. The V gene's germline CDR1 is SGHVT and CDR2 SQSDAQ. V lost 4 bases to trimming and J lost 6 bases; unmatched junction nucleotides: 8. CDR3 length: 16 amino acids. The PCR had 60 Vbeta and 13 Jbeta primers. The method was immunoSEQ multiplex PCR; TCRdb's version includes in-frame clones alone and lacks a portion of them. The repertoire holds around 130,000 clones, with around 70% as singletons. These data belong to a study of cytomegalovirus exposure and HLA in healthy donors. Study-wide results and caveats: The authors later found TCR association rates varying by HLA locus, with DRB1 most and HLA-C fewest.

The sequenced sample was PBMCs. This sequence originates from a middle-aged man in good health and CMV-seropositive. The rearrangement links TRBV7-4 to TRBJ2-2; 10 bases are shared with TRBD1. CDR3: CASSSITTGGSGELFF. The CDR3 DNA reads as TGTGCCAGCAGCTCGATAACGACAGGGGGCTCCGGGGAGCTGTTTTTT. Filled out from reference TRBV7-4 and TRBJ2-2, the complete variable domain reads GAGVSQSPRYKVAKRGRDVALRCDSISGHVTLYWYRQTLGQGSEVLTYSQSDAQRDKSGRPSGRFSAERPERSVSTLKIQRTEQGDSAVYLCASSSITTGGSGELFFGEGSRLTVL.